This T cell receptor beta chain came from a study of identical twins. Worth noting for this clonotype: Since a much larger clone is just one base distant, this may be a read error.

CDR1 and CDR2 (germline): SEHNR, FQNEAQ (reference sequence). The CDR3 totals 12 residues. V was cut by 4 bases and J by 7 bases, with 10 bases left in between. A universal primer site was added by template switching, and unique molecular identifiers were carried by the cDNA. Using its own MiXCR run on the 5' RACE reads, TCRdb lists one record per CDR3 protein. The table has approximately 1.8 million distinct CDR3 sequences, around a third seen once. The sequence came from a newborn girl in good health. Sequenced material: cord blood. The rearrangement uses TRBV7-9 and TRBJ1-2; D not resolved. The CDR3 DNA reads TGTGCCAGCAGCTCCGTGGACTCTGGCTACACCTTC. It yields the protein CASSSVDSGYTF.